The 13 T cell receptor beta chains presented below share a single source sample, sequenced in a study of T cell responses to AZD1222 COVID-19 vaccine. Profiling relied on immunoSEQ multiplex PCR, and the TCRdb table lists in-frame clones only, not all of them. The sample holds about 180,000 clones, roughly 92% seen once. Here the sequenced sample was peripheral blood, taken 28 days after the second AZD1222 dose. These receptors all stem from an adult who received the AZD1222 COVID-19 vaccine.

J is TRBJ2-2 and V is TRBV5-8, with 7 bases that match TRBD1. Germline V gives CDR1 SGHTS, CDR2 YDEGEE. The CDR3 contains 16 residues. With V trimmed by 4 bases and J by 0 bases, 6 bases remained unmatched. CDR3 region: CASSKGTVPNTGELFF. The CDR3 DNA follows: TGTGCCAGCAGCAAAGGGACAGTTCCGAACACCGGGGAGCTGTTTTTT.

The chain is built from TRBV4-3 and TRBJ2-5; TRBD2 aligns across 8 bases. The CDR3 runs to 19 residues. Germline trimming cut 1 base from V and 4 bases from J; bases unmatched to any gene: 17. Germline values: CDR1 LGHNA, CDR2 YSLEER. The CDR3 DNA follows: TGCGCCAGCAGCCAAGCCGCCCCCGGAGCGGGGGCCCACCGAGAGACCCAGTACTTC. This sequence encodes CASSQAAPGAGAHRETQYF.

J is TRBJ1-2 and V is TRBV5-1, with TRBD1 matching 11 bases. The CDR3 has 17 residues. V dropped 3 bases and J dropped 1; count of bases not matched to a gene: 8. Germline CDR1 reads SGHRS; CDR2 reads YFSETQ. The CDR3 DNA sequence: TGCGCCAGCAGCTCAATACTTGGGACAGGGGGTAACTATGGCTACACCTTC. Protein: CASSSILGTGGNYGYTF.

This clone was detected only once. The chain uses TRBV6-6 and TRBJ1-2; D uncertain. The length of the CDR3 is 19 residues. The V gene's germline CDR1 is MNHNY and CDR2 SVGAGI (reference sequence). V was shortened by 5 bases and J by 0 bases, with 25 bases between the two germline ends. The CDR3 spells CASSPPRNIAPRANYGYTF. As DNA, the CDR3 is TGTGCCAGCAGTCCCCCTAGGAATATCGCCCCACGGGCTAACTATGGCTACACCTTC.

This clone was observed once. J is TRBJ1-2 and V is TRBV9; no definite D call. CDR3 size: 13 residues. Germline CDR1 and CDR2: SGDLS and YYNGEE. Trimming pared 2 bases from V and 1 base from J, leaving 6 bases between. CDR3 amino acids: CASSVTDNYGYTF. CDR3 nucleotides: TGTGCCAGCAGCGTCACGGATAACTATGGCTACACCTTC.

This chain connects TRBV6-2 or TRBV6-3 to TRBJ1-1, with TRBD1 matching over 8 bases. Germline V CDR1 and CDR2: MNHEY, SVGEGT. CDR3 length: 16 residues. After removal of 6 bases from V and 4 bases from J, the junction contained 13 bases not matched to a gene. DNA for the CDR3: TGTGCCAGCAGCCTCGACCCCAGACAGGGGCGCACTGAAGCTTTCTTT. Translation: CASSLDPRQGRTEAFF.

The chain uses TRBV11-2 and TRBJ2-1; D is uncertain. The germline CDR1 and CDR2 sequences are SGHAT and FQNNGV. This CDR3 is 16 amino acids long. V lost 0 bases and J 0 bases, leaving 9 bases between the germline ends. For the CDR3, the DNA is TGTGCCAGCAGCTTAGATCCACTGAGCTCCTACAATGAGCAGTTCTTC. Residues: CASSLDPLSSYNEQFF.

This sequence joins TRBV3-1 (or the pseudogene TRBV3-2) and TRBJ2-5; no reliable D call. The CDR3 runs to 16 residues. V lost 0 bases and J lost 5, with 16 bases in between. CDR1 LGHDT and CDR2 YNNKEL come from the germline V gene (reference sequence). CDR3: CASSQDPARRRETQYF. The CDR3 nucleotides are TGTGCCAGCAGCCAAGATCCGGCTCGGCGAAGGGAGACCCAGTACTTC.

The rearrangement uses TRBV7-3 and TRBJ2-1; TRBD2 agrees at 13 bases. CDR3 length: 19 residues. V dropped 2 bases and J dropped 1; count of bases not matched to a gene: 8. The germline gives CDR1 SGHTA, CDR2 FQGTGA. CDR3 nucleotide sequence: TGTGCCAGCAGCTTATTCCCCGGGACTAGCGGGACGTCCTACAATGAGCAGTTCTTC. Translated, it gives CASSLFPGTSGTSYNEQFF. The entire variable domain, with the rest obtained from reference TRBV7-3 and TRBJ2-1, is as follows: GAGVSQTPSNKVTEKGKYVELRCDPISGHTALYWYRQSLGQGPEFLIYFQGTGAADDSGLPNDRFFAVRPEGSVSTLKIQRTERGDSAVYLCASSLFPGTSGTSYNEQFFGPGTRLTVL.

This chain joins TRBV7-8 and TRBJ1-2, with D uncertain. Germline loops: CDR1 SGHVS, CDR2 FQNEAQ. This CDR3 contains 14 residues. Deletions cut 0 bases from V and 6 bases from J, with 11 bases between. The CDR3 loop reads CASSLASVFDGYTF. The CDR3 DNA follows: TGTGCCAGCAGCTTAGCGTCGGTGTTTGATGGCTACACCTTC. Filled out from reference TRBV7-8 and TRBJ1-2, the complete variable domain reads GAGVSQSPRYKVAKRGQDVALRCDPISGHVSLFWYQQALGQGPEFLTYFQNEAQLDKSGLPSDRFFAERPEGSVSTLKIQRTQQEDSAVYLCASSLASVFDGYTFGSGTRLTVV.

The table lists this clone with a few counts. This sequence joins TRBV6-4 and TRBJ2-3; 8 bases agree with TRBD2. The CDR3 loop spans 15 amino acids. V lost 4 bases and J lost 0; bases outside the gene matches: 3. Germline CDR1 and CDR2: MRHNA and SNTAGT. The CDR3 loop reads CASSVSSGSTDTQYF. As DNA, the CDR3 is TGTGCCAGCAGTGTGTCTAGCGGGAGCACAGATACGCAGTATTTT.

V and J are TRBV19 and TRBJ1-1; D gene uncertain. Trimming took 6 bases from V and 7 from J, leaving 24 bases between them. CDR3 length equals 16 residues. In germline, CDR1 is LNHDA, CDR2 SQIVND (reference sequence). This CDR3 reads CASRGSGFYGLGEAFF. The CDR3 nucleotides are TGTGCCAGTAGGGGCTCGGGATTTTACGGATTGGGTGAAGCTTTCTTT.

The genes are TRBV19 and TRBJ2-3, with D maybe TRBD2 (5 bases). The CDR3 consists of 17 residues. CDR1 LNHDA and CDR2 SQIVND come from the germline V gene (reference sequence). V was clipped by 7 bases and J by 1 base, with 21 bases between them. The CDR3 coding sequence is TGTGCCAGTAAGGGTTTGACGGGGTCTTTCGGCACAGATACGCAGTATTTT. Protein product: CASKGLTGSFGTDTQYF.